This entry describes one TCR beta chain. These data are taken from a study of blood T cell repertoires in COVID-19. TCRdb's table, derived via immunoSEQ multiplex PCR, lists solely in-frame clones and lacks some. The table includes under 150,000 clones, about 91% detected once. The receptor was isolated from a human donor in a cohort sampled during active COVID-19. The sample consisted of peripheral blood.

The CDR3 coding sequence is TGTGCCAGCAGCTTGGCCGCGACAGTTTCCTACAATGAGCAGTTCTTC. Translation gives CASSLAATVSYNEQFF. The chain links TRBV5-5 to TRBJ2-1; perhaps TRBD1 as D (5 bases). CDR1 and CDR2 (germline): SGHKS, YYEKEE (reference sequence). The V gene lost 0 bases and the J gene lost 1 base, with 11 bases spanning the gap. This CDR3 is 16 amino acids long.